The 25 T cell receptor beta chains below come from one sample, sequenced in a study of blood T cell repertoires in COVID-19. Sequencing used immunoSEQ multiplex PCR; TCRdb keeps in-frame clones, though not all of them. This table has about 81,000 clones, more than 75% appearing once. Sequenced sample: peripheral blood. The receptors stem from a human donor in a cohort sampled during active COVID-19.

The chain employs TRBV18 and TRBJ2-5; tentatively, D is TRBD2 (6 bases). The CDR3 has 16 amino acids. V dropped 1 base and J dropped 5 bases, with 17 bases sitting between them. The germline V gene encodes CDR1 KGHSH and CDR2 LQKENI. CDR3 sequence reads: CASSPRARRGEETQYF. CDR3 nucleotides: TGTGCCAGCTCACCACGGGCCAGGAGGGGAGAGGAGACCCAGTACTTC.

This clone was picked up one time. The V gene is TRBV4-3, the J gene TRBJ1-5; 8 nucleotides agree with TRBD1. The CDR3 sequence is 14 residues long. Germline CDR1 and CDR2: LGHNA and YSLEER. J lost 7 bases, V lost 3 bases, and 5 bases had no gene match. This chain's CDR3 is CASSHDRGSQPQHF. CDR3 in DNA: TGCGCCAGCAGCCATGACAGGGGTAGCCAGCCCCAGCATTTT.

The chain links TRBV9 to TRBJ1-4; 8 positions agree with TRBD1. The CDR3 is 15 residues long. Losses at the gene ends were 3 bases for V and 4 bases for J; bases not matched to a gene: 5. Germline assignment: CDR1 SGDLS and CDR2 YYNGEE. In nucleotides, the CDR3 is TGTGCCAGCAGCGGCGACAGGGGACGTAATGAAAAACTGTTTTTT. This codes for CASSGDRGRNEKLFF.

J is TRBJ2-7 and V is TRBV3-1 (or the pseudogene TRBV3-2); possible D gene TRBD2, 7 bases. The CDR3 contains 17 residues. Germline values: CDR1 LGHDT, CDR2 YNNKEL (reference sequence). The V gene lost 0 bases and the J gene lost 1 base, with 16 bases spanning the gap. The CDR3 coding sequence is TGTGCCAGCAGCCAAGATCGGGGGGCGGGACCATCCTACGAGCAGTACTTC. Residues: CASSQDRGAGPSYEQYF.

The chain joins TRBV9 to TRBJ2-7; a weak D match, TRBD1 (6 bases). Germline-derived CDR1 and CDR2 are SGDLS and YYNGEE. Trimming pared 2 bases from V and 1 base from J, leaving 7 bases between. CDR3 size: 13 residues. CDR3 sequence reads: CASSVGQSYEQYF. The CDR3 region has the DNA TGTGCCAGCAGCGTCGGACAGTCCTACGAGCAGTACTTC.

The chain has TRBV7-2 and TRBJ2-2; D remains ambiguous. Trimming stripped 1 base from V and 4 bases from J, with 7 bases between. CDR3 length: 14 residues. Germline V gene sequence: CDR1 SGHTA, CDR2 FQGNSA. CDR3 amino acids: CASSLGAGTGELFF. Here the CDR3 DNA reads TGTGCCAGCAGCTTAGGCGCTGGCACCGGGGAGCTGTTTTTT.

The V gene is TRBV10-3, the J gene TRBJ2-7; 7 positions match TRBD1. This CDR3 has 14 amino acids. After removal of 8 bases from V and 3 bases from J, the junction contained 10 bases not matched to a gene. Per germline, CDR1 ENHRY and CDR2 SYGVKD. The CDR3 is CAIGVETGSYEQYF. The CDR3 DNA follows: TGTGCCATCGGGGTGGAGACAGGGAGCTACGAGCAGTACTTC.

In regard to this clone: One junction end disagrees with the germline gene, perhaps due to a read error. The V gene is TRBV29-1, the J gene TRBJ1-1; 10 positions match TRBD1. Germline lookup yields CDR1 SQVTM and CDR2 ANQGSEA. This CDR3 comprises 13 residues. The DNA of the CDR3 is TGCAGCGGTGAATTGGGACAGGGGACTGAAGCTTTCTTT. This encodes CSGELGQGTEAFF.

This chain connects TRBV28 to TRBJ1-2; D remains ambiguous. There are 16 residues in the CDR3. Between the trimmed V and J ends, which lost 1 base and 7 bases, there was a span of 19 bases. CDR1 MDHEN and CDR2 SYDVKM come from the germline V gene. As DNA, the CDR3 is TGTGCCAGCAGTTTATCGTCAGGAAAGATGGAGGCTGGCTACACCTTC. As protein: CASSLSSGKMEAGYTF.

The chain joins TRBV11-2 to TRBJ1-3; D remains unclear. The ends were cut back, 5 bases at V and 0 bases at J, with 11 bases in the middle. This CDR3 comprises 15 residues. CDR1 and CDR2 from the germline V gene are SGHAT and FQNNGV. CDR3 loop: CASSPRTASGNTIYF. The DNA for the CDR3 is TGTGCCAGCAGCCCCCGGACTGCCTCTGGAAACACCATATATTTT.

In its sample, this clone was seen a few times. The gene calls are TRBV10-3 and TRBJ2-7; 9 bases match TRBD2. Germline V CDR1 and CDR2: ENHRY, SYGVKD. J was trimmed by 4 bases and V by 4 bases; bases with no gene match: 5. The CDR3 spans 14 residues. The CDR3: CAISGSGRGYEQYF. DNA of the CDR3: TGTGCCATCAGTGGTAGCGGGAGAGGGTACGAGCAGTACTTC.

V usage is TRBV29-1 and J usage is TRBJ2-7; D may be TRBD2 (5 bases). The CDR3 contains 15 residues. Germline CDR1 reads SQVTM; CDR2 reads ANQGSEA. V lost 4 bases, J lost 3 bases, and 19 bases lay in between. The CDR3 sequence is CSVVDPDLAFYEQYF. The CDR3 bases are TGCAGCGTTGTGGATCCGGACTTAGCCTTCTACGAGCAGTACTTC.

The V gene is TRBV24-1, the J gene TRBJ2-2; D is uncertain. V lost 3 bases and J 7 bases, leaving 5 bases between the germline ends. From germline, CDR1 is KGHDR and CDR2 SFDVKD. CDR3 length: 12 residues. CDR3 sequence reads: CATSDTGGELFF. In DNA form, the CDR3 reads TGTGCCACCAGTGATACGGGCGGGGAGCTGTTTTTT.

The V call is TRBV7-8, the J call TRBJ1-5; TRBD1 agrees at 8 bases. Germline V gene sequence: CDR1 SGHVS, CDR2 FQNEAQ. CDR3 length: 14 residues. After removal of 6 bases from V and 6 bases from J, the junction contained 7 bases not matched to a gene. CDR3 sequence reads: CASRLTGGTQPQHF. Written as DNA, the CDR3 is TGTGCCAGCAGGTTAACAGGGGGTACTCAGCCCCAGCATTTT.

The J gene is TRBJ1-2, the V gene TRBV7-9; 7 nucleotides line up with TRBD1. Trimming at V came to 5 bases and at J to 6 bases, leaving 9 bases not matched to a gene. The CDR3 has 14 residues. Germline lookup yields CDR1 SEHNR and CDR2 FQNEAQ (reference sequence). The CDR3, as DNA: TGTGCCAGCAGCACTAAGGGACAGATCGATGGCTACACCTTC. This encodes CASSTKGQIDGYTF.

The rearrangement links TRBV2 to TRBJ2-5, with a tentative D call TRBD2 (6 bases). The ends were cut back, 4 bases at V and 7 bases at J, with 10 bases in the middle. The CDR3 spans 12 residues. The germline gives CDR1 SNHLY, CDR2 FYNNEI. The CDR3 region is CASSGDLVTQYF. CDR3 nucleotide sequence: TGTGCCAGCAGTGGGGACTTGGTGACCCAGTACTTC.

The chain is built from TRBV5-7 and TRBJ2-4; TRBD1 might be the D (5 bases). TRBV5-7 is filed as an ORF, its function uncertain. The CDR3 covers 16 residues. The ends were cut back, 0 bases at V and 0 bases at J, with 10 bases in the middle. CDR3 DNA sequence: TGTGCCAGCAGCTTGGAAAAGGGGCAAGCCAAAAACATTCAGTACTTC. Protein sequence: CASSLEKGQAKNIQYF.

The chain joins TRBV9 to TRBJ2-7; D is unclear. Germline CDR1 and CDR2: SGDLS and YYNGEE. The V end lost 4 bases, the J end lost 5 bases, and 7 bases lay between the germline ends. The CDR3 runs to 11 residues. For the CDR3, the DNA is TGTGCCAGCAGCCAGAGGCACGAGCAGTACTTC. Translating gives CASSQRHEQYF.

The V gene is TRBV7-8, the J gene TRBJ2-7, with 15 bases lining up with TRBD2. The V and J ends lost 5 bases and 4 bases, in that order; junction bases with no gene match: 3. Per germline, CDR1 SGHVS and CDR2 FQNEAQ. The CDR3 runs 15 residues. CDR3 amino acids: CASSPGTSGGYEQYF. CDR3 DNA: TGTGCCAGCAGCCCAGGGACTAGCGGGGGGTACGAGCAGTACTTC.

V and J are TRBV9 and TRBJ2-7; 9 nucleotides line up with TRBD1. The CDR3 is 14 amino acids. Trimming removed 3 bases from V and 2 bases from J; junction bases left unmatched: 3. Germline V gene data show CDR1 as SGDLS and CDR2 as YYNGEE. The CDR3 region has the DNA TGTGCCAGCAGCGGACAGGGGGTTCCCTACGAGCAGTACTTC. Amino acids: CASSGQGVPYEQYF. The full variable domain, in which reference TRBV9 and TRBJ2-7 provide the parts outside the CDR3, is DSGVTQTPKHLITATGQRVTLRCSPRSGDLSVYWYQQSLDQGLQFLIQYYNGEERAKGNILERFSAQQFPDLHSELNLSSLELGDSALYFCASSGQGVPYEQYFGPGTRLTVT.

V is TRBV19 and J is TRBJ2-5; maybe TRBD1 (5 bases). Trimming left V 5 bases short and J 2 bases short, with 9 bases between. This CDR3 has 13 amino acids. Germline V gene sequence: CDR1 LNHDA, CDR2 SQIVND (reference sequence). The CDR3 here is CASSGREQETQYF. The CDR3 nucleotides are TGTGCCAGTAGTGGCAGGGAACAAGAGACCCAGTACTTC.

This chain links TRBV2 with TRBJ2-2; 8 positions agree with TRBD1. V trimming: 5 bases; J trimming: 3 bases; junction bases outside the gene matches: 11. This CDR3 comprises 17 residues. Germline V lookup: CDR1 SNHLY, CDR2 FYNNEI. CDR3 sequence: CASSTLPDRDYTGELFF. The CDR3 coding sequence is TGTGCCAGCAGTACCCTGCCGGACAGGGATTACACCGGGGAGCTGTTTTTT. The complete variable domain, with remaining parts taken from reference TRBV2 and TRBJ2-2, reads EPEVTQTPSHQVTQMGQEVILRCVPISNHLYFYWYRQILGQKVEFLVSFYNNEISEKSEIFDDQFSVERPDGSNFTLKIRSTKLEDSAMYFCASSTLPDRDYTGELFFGEGSRLTVL.

In this sample, this clone turned up once. The J gene is TRBJ2-7, the V gene TRBV5-8; TRBD2 matches 8 bases. This CDR3 region has 16 residues. Germline trimming cut 3 bases from V and 6 bases from J; bases unmatched to any gene: 14. Germline V gives CDR1 SGHTS, CDR2 YDEGEE. This CDR3 is CASSSVTTRGGLEQYF. CDR3 bases: TGTGCCAGCAGCTCGGTGACTACCCGCGGGGGGCTCGAGCAGTACTTC.

With respect to this clone: Mismatch with germline at one junction end may stem from a read error. The chain recombines TRBV5-1 with TRBJ1-6; D possibly corresponds to TRBD1 (5 bases). Germline V gene lookup returns CDR1 SGHRS and CDR2 YFSETQ. This CDR3 comprises 15 residues. CDR3 amino acids: CASSLAGTLRSPPHF. For the CDR3, the DNA is TGCGCCAGCAGCTTGGCCGGGACTTTGCGTTCACCCCCCCACTTT. The full variable domain, its missing parts supplied by reference TRBV5-1 and TRBJ1-6, is KAGVTQTPRYLIKTRGQQVTLSCSPISGHRSVSWYQQTPGQGLQFLFEYFSETQRNKGNFPGRFSGRQFSNSRSEMNVSTLELGDSALYLCASSLAGTLRSPPHFGNGTRLTVT.

This sequence joins TRBV7-2 and TRBJ1-5, with D tentatively TRBD1 (5 bases). Germline CDR1 is SGHTA and CDR2 is FQGNSA. V lost 5 bases and J 7 bases, leaving 15 bases between the germline ends. The CDR3 loop spans 14 amino acids. Here the CDR3 DNA reads TGTGCCAGCAGCCAAGGAGGGGAAGGACAGCCCCAGCATTTT. It yields the protein CASSQGGEGQPQHF.